A selection of T cell receptor beta chains follows, all from one sample in a study of naive and memory T cell subsets. From the UMI-ligation and nested PCR reads, TCRdb called clonotypes with MiXCR, one entry per CDR3 protein. The sample consists of approximately 17,000 distinct CDR3 sequences, 8.5% to 9.5% of them appearing once. Sequences were obtained from central memory CD8+ T cells from blood. The receptors were sampled from a human donor in good health. CDR3s include the opening cysteine and the closing phenylalanine or tryptophan. A D gene is named only where the DNA matches it firmly. Clone size is given for some rows only: seen once, a few or many times, or a class if the clone is expanded.

j_call v_call d_call clone_size cdr3_nt cdr3_aa
TRBJ2-4 TRBV7-8 NA few TGTGCCAGCAGCTTAGCGTTCTGGGGTCGACTAGCCAAAAACATTCAGTACTTC CASSLAFWGRLAKNIQYF
TRBJ2-1 TRBV12-3/TRBV12-4 NA many TGTGCCAGCAGTTTAAGTAGACTCTCTAATGAGCAGTTCTTC CASSLSRLSNEQFF
TRBJ1-5 TRBV15 TRBD1 NA TGTGCCACCAGCAGGACAGGGTTCGGCAATCAGCCCCAGCATTTT CATSRTGFGNQPQHF
TRBJ1-1 TRBV7-9 NA NA TGTGCCAGCAGCCCGGATGGGGGAGAAGCTTTCTTT CASSPDGGEAFF
TRBJ2-2 TRBV10-3 TRBD1 many TGTGCCATCAAGAACAGGGGCGGGGAGCTGTTTTTT CAIKNRGGELFF
TRBJ1-2 TRBV9 NA many TGTGCCAGCATGGGAGTAGACTATGGCTACACCTTC CASMGVDYGYTF
TRBJ1-6 TRBV20-1 NA NA TGCAGTGCTCTTGACGGTAATTCACCCCTCCACTTT CSALDGNSPLHF
TRBJ1-1 TRBV19 NA many TGTGCCAGTAGTACAACGGTGAACACTGAAGCTTTCTTT CASSTTVNTEAFF
TRBJ2-7 TRBV20-1 NA many TGCAGTGCTAGTCGGGCGGCGTCCTACGAGCAGTACTTC CSASRAASYEQYF
TRBJ2-7 TRBV20-1 NA many TGCAGTGCTAGAGCAGGATCCGCCGACTACGAGCAGTACTTC CSARAGSADYEQYF
TRBJ2-7 TRBV6-2/TRBV6-3 TRBD1 NA TGTGCCAGCAGTTCTGGACAGGGGAGTGACGAGCAGTACTTC CASSSGQGSDEQYF
TRBJ1-2 TRBV5-1 TRBD1 NA TGCGCCAGCAGCTTGAGACAGGGGGCCATTGGCTACACCTTC CASSLRQGAIGYTF
TRBJ2-5 TRBV6-1 NA many TGTGCCAGCAGTGAAGGGCCCAGCCAAGAGACCCAGTACTTC CASSEGPSQETQYF
TRBJ2-7 TRBV28 NA few TGTGCCAGCAGTTTTTCCAGGGTTCACGAGCAGTACTTC CASSFSRVHEQYF
TRBJ1-5 TRBV9 TRBD1 many TGTGCCAGCAGCGGACAGGGCAATAGCAATCAGCCCCAGCATTTT CASSGQGNSNQPQHF
TRBJ1-2 TRBV6-4 NA many TGTGCCAGCAGCCCGGGGGAGAACTATGGCTACACCTTC CASSPGENYGYTF
TRBJ2-2 TRBV7-9 TRBD2 few TGTGCCAGCAGCCCCCCGCGACTAGCGGGAGAGGCCGGGGAGCTGTTTTTT CASSPPRLAGEAGELFF